Detailed here is one TCR beta chain. The antigen this receptor binds is unknown. No per-base quality is available; no much larger clone lies one base away. To demonstrate the VDJtools post-analysis software, TCR beta repertoires were profiled from the peripheral blood of about 13 young patients with multiple sclerosis. The multiple sclerosis patients were children and adolescents ranging in age from roughly 6 to 15 years. The library was prepared using PCR. Sequencing relied on an Illumina HiSeq 2500. To reduce PCR and sequencing biases, unique molecular identifiers were built into the TCR beta cDNA libraries. Roughly 500,000 cDNA molecules were obtained for every 1 to 10 million input T cells, so each molecule roughly corresponded to one T cell. The same protocol used for the earlier healthy control dataset was applied to prepare and sequence the patient libraries. Samples belonging to the same batch were prepared together, multiplexed and sequenced on a shared HiSeq lane. The paper's processing steps were these. MIGEC was used to process the raw barcoded reads, and molecular identifier groups with only a single read were discarded before consensus assembly and CDR3 extraction. VDJtools was used for post-analysis of the clonotype tables, and diversity was normalized by down-sampling every dataset to the size of the smallest sample. In repertoire overlap clustering, CDR3 amino acid sequences, but not nucleotide sequences, were matched to correct batch-related cross-sample contamination. In-frame beta chains were kept once TCRdb had trimmed the public reads at Q25 with fastp and called clones with MiXCR. Rows with a matching CDR3 protein are joined into one entry that keeps the most common DNA and genes. For this entry, the V and J calls and clone size follow TCRdb and not the study's own pipeline. A total of some 450,000 distinct CDR3 sequences appear in this sample, around 40% of them only once. Together, the top ten hold around an eighth of the sample.

The germline V gene (reference sequence) yields SGHKS for CDR1 and YYEKEE for CDR2. Trimming at the junction amounts to 4 bases on V and 3 bases on J, and the germline ends lie 13 bases apart. The CDR3 numbers 14 residues from cysteine through phenylalanine. Only CDR3 DNA is held: 42 bases, read in frame from base 1. These data come from a study of post-analysis software for immune sequencing data (dated by TCRdb to the mid-2010s). Regarding the complete study: Relapsing-remitting, secondary progressive and progressive-relapsing multiple sclerosis were recorded as disease courses, and subtype annotation was lacking for some patients. A subset of samples was prepared in parallel using single-end sample barcoding, then pooled and co-amplified after Illumina adapter ligation. The multiple sclerosis patient repertoires were compared with 11 previously published healthy control repertoires from donors aged about 6 to 28 years. What the authors observed across the whole study: When samples were clustered directly using the F measure, samples prepared in the same batch co-clustered strongly, which prompted a batch-effect correction. Significantly lower normalized Chao1 diversity was found in multiple sclerosis patients than in controls, suggesting substantial peripheral T-cell clonal expansion. The multiple sclerosis patient group was slightly younger than the control group. Significantly higher frequencies in patients than in controls were found for roughly 5 TRBV segments, including TRBV5-6, TRBV5-1 and TRBV20-1.

The receptor chain draws on TRBV5-5 and TRBJ1-1; the D gene identity is not certain. The sequence was obtained from a girl aged 10-17 years with multiple sclerosis. Sequences were obtained from blood. This receptor has the CDR3 CASSGFRVYTEAFF. The nucleotide sequence reads TGTGCCAGCAGCGGATTTAGGGTCTACACTGAAGCTTTCTTT.